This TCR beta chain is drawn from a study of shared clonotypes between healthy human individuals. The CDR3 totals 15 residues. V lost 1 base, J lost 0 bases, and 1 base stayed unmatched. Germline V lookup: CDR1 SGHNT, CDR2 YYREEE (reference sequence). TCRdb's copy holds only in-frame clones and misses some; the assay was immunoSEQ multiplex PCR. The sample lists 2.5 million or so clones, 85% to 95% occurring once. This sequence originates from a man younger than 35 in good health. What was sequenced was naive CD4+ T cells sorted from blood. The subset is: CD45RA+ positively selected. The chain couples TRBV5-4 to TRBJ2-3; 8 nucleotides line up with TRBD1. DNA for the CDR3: TGTGCCAGCAGCTTGCACAGGGGGAGCACAGATACGCAGTATTTT. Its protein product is CASSLHRGSTDTQYF. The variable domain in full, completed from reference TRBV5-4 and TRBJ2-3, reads ETGVTQSPTHLIKTRGQQVTLRCSSQSGHNTVSWYQQALGQGPQFIFQYYREEENGRGNFPPRFSGLQFPNYSSELNVNALELDDSALYLCASSLHRGSTDTQYFGPGTRLTVL.